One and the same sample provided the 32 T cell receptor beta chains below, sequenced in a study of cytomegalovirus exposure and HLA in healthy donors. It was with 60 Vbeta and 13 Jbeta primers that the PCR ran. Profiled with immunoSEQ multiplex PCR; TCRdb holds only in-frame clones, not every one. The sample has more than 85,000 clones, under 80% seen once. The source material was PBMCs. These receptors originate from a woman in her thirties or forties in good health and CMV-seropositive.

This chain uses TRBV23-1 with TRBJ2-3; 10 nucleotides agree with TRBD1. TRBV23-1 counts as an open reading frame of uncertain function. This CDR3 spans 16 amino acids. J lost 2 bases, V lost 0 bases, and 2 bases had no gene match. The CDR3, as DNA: TGCGCCAGCAGTCAATCGGGGACAGGGGACACAGATACGCAGTATTTT. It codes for CASSQSGTGDTDTQYF.

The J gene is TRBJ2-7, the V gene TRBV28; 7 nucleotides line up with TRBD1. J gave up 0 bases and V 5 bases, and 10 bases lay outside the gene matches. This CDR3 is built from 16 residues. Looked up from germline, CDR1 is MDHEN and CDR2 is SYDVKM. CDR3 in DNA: TGTGCCAGCAGTCCTCGAAAACAGGGGAGCTCCTACGAGCAGTACTTC. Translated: CASSPRKQGSSYEQYF.

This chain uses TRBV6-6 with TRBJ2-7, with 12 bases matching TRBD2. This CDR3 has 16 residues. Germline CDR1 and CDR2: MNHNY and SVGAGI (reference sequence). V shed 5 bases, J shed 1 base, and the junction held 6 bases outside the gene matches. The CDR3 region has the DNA TGTGCCAGCAGTCGACTAGCGGGAGTGGGGTCCTACGAGCAGTACTTC. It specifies CASSRLAGVGSYEQYF.

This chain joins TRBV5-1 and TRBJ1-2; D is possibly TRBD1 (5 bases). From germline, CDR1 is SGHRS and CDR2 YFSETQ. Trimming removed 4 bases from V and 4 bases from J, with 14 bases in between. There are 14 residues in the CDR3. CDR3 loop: CASSTSTGVYGYTF. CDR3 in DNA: TGCGCCAGCAGCACCTCTACAGGAGTCTATGGCTACACCTTC.

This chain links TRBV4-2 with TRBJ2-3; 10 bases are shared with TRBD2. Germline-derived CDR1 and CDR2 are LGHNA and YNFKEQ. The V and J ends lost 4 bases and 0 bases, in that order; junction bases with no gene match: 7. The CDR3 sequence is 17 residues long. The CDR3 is CASSRPTSGQSTDTQYF. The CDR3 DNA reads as TGTGCCAGCAGCCGCCCGACTAGCGGGCAAAGCACAGATACGCAGTATTTT.

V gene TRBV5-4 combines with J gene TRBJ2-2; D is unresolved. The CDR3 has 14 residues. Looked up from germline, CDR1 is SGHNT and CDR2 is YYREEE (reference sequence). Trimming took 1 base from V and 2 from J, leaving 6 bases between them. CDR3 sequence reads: CASSLRSNTGELFF. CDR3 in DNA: TGTGCCAGCAGCTTGCGGTCAAACACCGGGGAGCTGTTTTTT.

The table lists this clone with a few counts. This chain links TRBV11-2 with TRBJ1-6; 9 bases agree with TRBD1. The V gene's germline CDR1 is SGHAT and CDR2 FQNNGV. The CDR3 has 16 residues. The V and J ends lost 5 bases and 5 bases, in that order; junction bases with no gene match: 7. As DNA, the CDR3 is TGTGCCAGCAGCCTCCCGGGACAGGGAAATAATTCACCCCTCCACTTT. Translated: CASSLPGQGNNSPLHF.

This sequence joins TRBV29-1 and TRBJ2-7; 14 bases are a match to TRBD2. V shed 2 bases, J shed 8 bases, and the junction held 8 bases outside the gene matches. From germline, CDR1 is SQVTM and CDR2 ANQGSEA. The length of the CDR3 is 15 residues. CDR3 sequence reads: CSVENLTSGRAQQYF. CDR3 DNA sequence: TGCAGCGTTGAAAATCTGACTAGCGGGAGGGCCCAGCAGTACTTC.

The CDR3 DNA reads TGTGCCAGTAGACTAGGGGGCGAAATTCCCCATAACTATGGCTACACCTTC. Its translation is CASRLGGEIPHNYGYTF. This rearrangement joins TRBV19 to TRBJ1-2, with 7 nucleotides matching TRBD1. There are 17 residues in the CDR3. Unmatched junction bases numbered 14, after V lost 6 bases and J lost 1 base. Per germline, CDR1 LNHDA and CDR2 SQIVND (reference sequence). The full variable domain, completed using reference TRBV19 and TRBJ1-2, is DGGITQSPKYLFRKEGQNVTLSCEQNLNHDAMYWYRQDPGQGLRLIYYSQIVNDFQKGDIAEGYSVSREKKESFPLTVTSAQKNPTAFYLCASRLGGEIPHNYGYTFGSGTRLTVV.

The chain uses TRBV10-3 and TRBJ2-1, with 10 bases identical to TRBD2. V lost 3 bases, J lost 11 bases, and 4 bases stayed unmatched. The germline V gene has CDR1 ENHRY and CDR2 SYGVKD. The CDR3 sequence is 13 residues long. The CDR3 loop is CAISDGLADKQFF. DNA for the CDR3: TGTGCCATCAGTGACGGACTAGCGGATAAGCAGTTCTTC.

Written as DNA, the CDR3 is TGCGCCAGCAGCCCCGGTCGAGGGGGCCAAGAGACCCAGTACTTC. Its translation is CASSPGRGGQETQYF. The chain has TRBV4-3 and TRBJ2-5; D perhaps matches TRBD1 (6 bases). V shed 4 bases and J shed 1 base, with 13 bases lying between them. This CDR3 spans 15 amino acids. Germline CDR1 and CDR2: LGHNA and YSLEER.

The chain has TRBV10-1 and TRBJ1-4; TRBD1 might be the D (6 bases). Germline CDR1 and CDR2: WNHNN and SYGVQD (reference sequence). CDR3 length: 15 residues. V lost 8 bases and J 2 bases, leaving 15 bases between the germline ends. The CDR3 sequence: CASHNRESTNEKLFF. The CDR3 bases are TGCGCCAGCCACAACAGGGAGTCGACTAATGAAAAACTGTTTTTT.

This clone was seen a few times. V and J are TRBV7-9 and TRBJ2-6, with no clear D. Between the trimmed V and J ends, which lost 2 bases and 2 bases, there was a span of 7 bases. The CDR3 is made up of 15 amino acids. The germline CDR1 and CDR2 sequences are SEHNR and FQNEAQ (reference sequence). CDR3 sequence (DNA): TGTGCCAGCAGCTTATACAGCCCTGGGGCCAACGTCCTGACTTTC. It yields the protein CASSLYSPGANVLTF. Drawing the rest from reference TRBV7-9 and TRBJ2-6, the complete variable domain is DTGVSQNPRHKITKRGQNVTFRCDPISEHNRLYWYRQTLGQGPEFLTYFQNEAQLEKSRLLSDRFSAERPKGSFSTLEIQRTEQGDSAMYLCASSLYSPGANVLTFGAGSRLTVL.

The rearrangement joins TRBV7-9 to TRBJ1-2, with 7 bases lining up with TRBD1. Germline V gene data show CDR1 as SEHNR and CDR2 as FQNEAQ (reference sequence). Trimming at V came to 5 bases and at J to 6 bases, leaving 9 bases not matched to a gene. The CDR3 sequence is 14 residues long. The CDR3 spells CASSTFAQGDGYTF. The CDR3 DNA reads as TGTGCCAGCAGCACGTTCGCTCAGGGGGATGGCTACACCTTC.

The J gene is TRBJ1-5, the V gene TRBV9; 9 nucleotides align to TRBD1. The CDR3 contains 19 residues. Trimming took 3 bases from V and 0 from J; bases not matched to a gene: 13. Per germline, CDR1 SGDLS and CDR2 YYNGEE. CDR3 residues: CASSATGTGSSYSNQPQHF. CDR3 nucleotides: TGTGCCAGCAGCGCAACCGGGACAGGGTCCTCCTATAGCAATCAGCCCCAGCATTTT. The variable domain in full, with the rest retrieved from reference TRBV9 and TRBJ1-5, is DSGVTQTPKHLITATGQRVTLRCSPRSGDLSVYWYQQSLDQGLQFLIQYYNGEERAKGNILERFSAQQFPDLHSELNLSSLELGDSALYFCASSATGTGSSYSNQPQHFGDGTRLSIL.

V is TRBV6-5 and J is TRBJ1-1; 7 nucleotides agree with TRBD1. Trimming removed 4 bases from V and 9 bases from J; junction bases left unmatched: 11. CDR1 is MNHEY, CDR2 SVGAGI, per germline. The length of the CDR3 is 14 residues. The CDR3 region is CASSSFNRGNKAFF. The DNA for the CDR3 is TGTGCCAGCAGTTCCTTTAACAGGGGTAATAAAGCTTTCTTT.

The CDR3 nucleotides are TGTGCCAGCAGCTTAGCGCGTGGGAGGGGTGTCTATGGCTACACCTTC. As protein: CASSLARGRGVYGYTF. This chain joins TRBV7-9 and TRBJ1-2; D possibly corresponds to TRBD1 (5 bases). The CDR3 has 16 residues. CDR1 and CDR2 from the germline V gene are SEHNR and FQNEAQ (reference sequence). The V gene lost 0 bases and the J gene lost 4 bases, with 15 bases spanning the gap.

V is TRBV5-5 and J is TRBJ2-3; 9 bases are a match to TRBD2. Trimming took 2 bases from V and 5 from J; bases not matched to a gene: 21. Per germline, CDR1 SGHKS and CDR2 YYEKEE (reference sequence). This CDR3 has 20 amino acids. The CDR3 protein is CASSLRDRTLAGSSIDTQYF. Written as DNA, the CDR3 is TGTGCCAGCAGCTTAAGGGACAGAACTCTAGCGGGAAGTTCAATAGATACGCAGTATTTT. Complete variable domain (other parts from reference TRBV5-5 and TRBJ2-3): DAGVTQSPTHLIKTRGQQVTLRCSPISGHKSVSWYQQVLGQGPQFIFQYYEKEERGRGNFPDRFSARQFPNYSSELNVNALLLGDSALYLCASSLRDRTLAGSSIDTQYFGPGTRLTVL.

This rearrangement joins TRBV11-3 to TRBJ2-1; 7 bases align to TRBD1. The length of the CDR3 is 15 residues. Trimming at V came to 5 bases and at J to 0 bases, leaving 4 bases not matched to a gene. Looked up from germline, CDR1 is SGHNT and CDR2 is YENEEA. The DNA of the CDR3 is TGTGCCAGCAGCGTAGGGGGCCCCTCCTACAATGAGCAGTTCTTC. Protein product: CASSVGGPSYNEQFF. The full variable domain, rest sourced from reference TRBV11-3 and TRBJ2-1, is EAGVVQSPRYKIIEKKQPVAFWCNPISGHNTLYWYLQNLGQGPELLIRYENEEAVDDSQLPKDRFSAERLKGVDSTLKIQPAELGDSAVYLCASSVGGPSYNEQFFGPGTRLTVL.

Written as DNA, the CDR3 is TGTGCCAGCAGCCAAGAGCAGGGGATAGTGGATACGCAGTATTTT. Translation gives CASSQEQGIVDTQYF. The chain uses TRBV14 and TRBJ2-3, with D maybe TRBD1 (6 bases). Trimming stripped 0 bases from V and 6 bases from J, with 13 bases between. Germline CDR1 and CDR2: SGHDN and FVKESK. This CDR3 contains 15 residues.

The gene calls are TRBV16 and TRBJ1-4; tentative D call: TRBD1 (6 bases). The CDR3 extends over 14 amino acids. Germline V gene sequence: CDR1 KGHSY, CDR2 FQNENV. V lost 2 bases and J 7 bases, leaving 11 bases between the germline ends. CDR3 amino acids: CASSQPDRSEKLFF. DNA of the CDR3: TGTGCCAGCAGCCAACCCGACAGGTCTGAAAAACTGTTTTTT.

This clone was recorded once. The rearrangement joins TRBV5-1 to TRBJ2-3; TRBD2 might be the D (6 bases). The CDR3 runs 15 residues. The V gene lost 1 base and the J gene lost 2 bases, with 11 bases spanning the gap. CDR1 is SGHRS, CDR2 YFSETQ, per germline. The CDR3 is CASSLSRETTDTQYF. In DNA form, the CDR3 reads TGCGCCAGCAGCTTGTCCCGGGAGACCACAGATACGCAGTATTTT.

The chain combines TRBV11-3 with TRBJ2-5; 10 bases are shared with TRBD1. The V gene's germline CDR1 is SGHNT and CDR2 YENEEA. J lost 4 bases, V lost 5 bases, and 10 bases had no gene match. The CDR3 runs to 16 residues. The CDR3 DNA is TGTGCCAGCAGCCCCCGGGGACAGGGGTTTTTAGAGACCCAGTACTTC. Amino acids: CASSPRGQGFLETQYF.

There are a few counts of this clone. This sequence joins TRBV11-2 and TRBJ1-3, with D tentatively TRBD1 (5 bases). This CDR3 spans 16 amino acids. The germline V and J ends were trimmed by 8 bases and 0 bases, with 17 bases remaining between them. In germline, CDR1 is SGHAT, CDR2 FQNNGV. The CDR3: CASRDPGRVSGNTIYF. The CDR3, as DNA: TGTGCCAGCCGCGACCCAGGGAGGGTCTCTGGAAACACCATATATTTT. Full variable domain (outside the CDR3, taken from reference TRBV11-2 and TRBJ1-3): EAGVAQSPRYKIIEKRQSVAFWCNPISGHATLYWYQQILGQGPKLLIQFQNNGVVDDSQLPKDRFSAERLKGVDSTLKIQPAKLEDSAVYLCASRDPGRVSGNTIYFGEGSWLTVV.

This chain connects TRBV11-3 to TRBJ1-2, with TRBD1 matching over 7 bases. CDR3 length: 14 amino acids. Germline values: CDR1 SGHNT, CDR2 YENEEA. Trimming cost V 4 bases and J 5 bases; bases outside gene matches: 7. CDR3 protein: CASSSRQGVYGYTF. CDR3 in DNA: TGTGCCAGCAGCTCCAGACAGGGAGTATATGGCTACACCTTC.

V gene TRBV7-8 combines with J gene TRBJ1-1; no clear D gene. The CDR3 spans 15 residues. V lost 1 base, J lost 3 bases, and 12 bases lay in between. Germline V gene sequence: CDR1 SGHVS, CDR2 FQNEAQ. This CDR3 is CASSLVDPEYTEAFF. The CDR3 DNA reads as TGTGCCAGCAGCTTAGTCGATCCAGAATACACTGAAGCTTTCTTT.

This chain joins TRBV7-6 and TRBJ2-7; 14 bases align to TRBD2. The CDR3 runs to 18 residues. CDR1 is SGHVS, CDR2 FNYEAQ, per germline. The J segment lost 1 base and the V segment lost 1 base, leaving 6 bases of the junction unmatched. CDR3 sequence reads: CASSLVGLAGGGSYEQYF. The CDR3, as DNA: TGTGCCAGCAGCTTAGTAGGACTAGCGGGGGGAGGGTCCTACGAGCAGTACTTC. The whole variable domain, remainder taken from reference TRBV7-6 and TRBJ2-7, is GAGVSQSPRYKVTKRGQDVALRCDPISGHVSLYWYRQALGQGPEFLTYFNYEAQQDKSGLPNDRFSAERPEGSISTLTIQRTEQRDSAMYRCASSLVGLAGGGSYEQYFGPGTRLTVT.

CDR3: CASSLGLAGDMSYNEQFF. In nucleotides, the CDR3 is TGTGCCAGCAGCTTGGGACTAGCGGGAGATATGTCCTACAATGAGCAGTTCTTC. The chain is built from TRBV5-6 and TRBJ2-1, with 12 positions matching TRBD2. CDR1 is SGHDT, CDR2 YYEEEE, per germline. This CDR3 is 18 amino acids long. The trim removed 0 bases at V and 1 base at J, leaving 5 bases unmatched.

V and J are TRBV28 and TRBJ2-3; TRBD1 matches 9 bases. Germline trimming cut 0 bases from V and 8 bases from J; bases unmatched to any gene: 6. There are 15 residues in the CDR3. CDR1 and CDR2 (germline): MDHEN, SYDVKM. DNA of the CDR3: TGTGCCAGCAGTTTATGGGGGGACAGGGAGGTTACGCAGTATTTT. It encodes CASSLWGDREVTQYF.

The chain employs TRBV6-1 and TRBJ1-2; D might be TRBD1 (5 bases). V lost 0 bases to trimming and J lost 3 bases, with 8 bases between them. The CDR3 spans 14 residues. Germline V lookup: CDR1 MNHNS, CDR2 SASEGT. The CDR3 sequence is CASSEATDYYGYTF. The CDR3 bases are TGTGCCAGCAGTGAAGCGACAGATTACTATGGCTACACCTTC.

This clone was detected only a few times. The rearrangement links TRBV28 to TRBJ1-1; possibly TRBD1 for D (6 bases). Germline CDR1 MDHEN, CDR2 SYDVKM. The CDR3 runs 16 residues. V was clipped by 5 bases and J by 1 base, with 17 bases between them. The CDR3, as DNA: TGTGCCAGCAGTCCCCATCAGTGGACAGCGAACACTGAAGCTTTCTTT. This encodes CASSPHQWTANTEAFF.

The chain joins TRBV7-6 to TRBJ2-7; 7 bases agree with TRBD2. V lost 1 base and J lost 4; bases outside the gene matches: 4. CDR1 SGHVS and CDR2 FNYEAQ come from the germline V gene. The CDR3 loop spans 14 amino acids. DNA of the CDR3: TGTGCCAGCAGCTTAGGGGGCGGGGGTTACGAGCAGTACTTC. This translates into CASSLGGGGYEQYF.